Shown below are 10 T cell receptor beta chains from a single sample sequenced in a study of cytomegalovirus exposure and HLA in healthy donors. The PCR made use of 60 Vbeta and 13 Jbeta primers. The table came from immunoSEQ multiplex PCR; TCRdb's copy has only in-frame clones and leaves some out. The table has under 130,000 clones, 76% seen once. Specimen: PBMCs. These receptors came from a man between 40 and 49 years old in good health and CMV-seropositive.

This rearrangement joins TRBV5-6 to TRBJ2-3; TRBD2 agrees at 9 bases. V lost 0 bases to trimming and J lost 7 bases; unmatched junction nucleotides: 12. CDR1 is SGHDT and CDR2 is YYEEEE in the germline V gene. The CDR3 runs 17 residues. The CDR3 region has the DNA TGTGCCAGCAGCTTGGGGGTCGGGCGGGGGGGCCTGCATACGCAGTATTTT. It translates to CASSLGVGRGGLHTQYF.

The CDR3 loop is CASSSGSGTSVSNEQFF. The CDR3 nucleotides read TGTGCCAGCAGCTCGGGGTCCGGGACTAGCGTTTCCAATGAGCAGTTCTTC. The V call is TRBV7-8, the J call TRBJ2-1; TRBD2 matches at 10 bases. Germline lookup yields CDR1 SGHVS and CDR2 FQNEAQ. The CDR3 spans 17 residues. The V and J ends lost 4 bases and 6 bases, in that order; junction bases with no gene match: 12.

The genes are TRBV29-1 and TRBJ2-7; D gene unclear. Germline loops: CDR1 SQVTM, CDR2 ANQGSEA. The CDR3 spans 17 residues. Trimming pared 7 bases from V and 0 bases from J, leaving 25 bases between. The DNA for the CDR3 is TGCAGCGCCCGCCTACCGGGTTCGGCCAAAAGCTCCTACGAGCAGTACTTC. Its translation is CSARLPGSAKSSYEQYF.

V usage is TRBV11-3 and J usage is TRBJ1-1; a weak D match, TRBD1 (6 bases). Germline-derived CDR1 and CDR2 are SGHNT and YENEEA. The CDR3 length is 13 residues. Trimming took 2 bases from V and 3 from J, leaving 7 bases between them. CDR3 in amino acids: CASSLYRDTEAFF. CDR3 sequence (DNA): TGTGCCAGCAGCTTATACAGGGACACTGAAGCTTTCTTT.

This clone was observed once. The chain combines TRBV27 with TRBJ1-2; D unresolved. Trimming removed 5 bases at V and 7 bases at J, with 11 bases between. The CDR3 is made up of 12 amino acids. From germline, CDR1 is MNHEY and CDR2 SMNVEV (reference sequence). CDR3 residues: CASSPFSGGYTF. DNA of the CDR3: TGTGCCAGCAGTCCCTTTTCAGGTGGCTACACCTTC.

The rearrangement links TRBV5-8 to TRBJ1-2, with D hard to call. This CDR3 comprises 16 residues. Germline CDR1 is SGHTS and CDR2 is YDEGEE. The ends were cut back, 6 bases at V and 0 bases at J, with 18 bases in the middle. CDR3 DNA sequence: TGTGCCAGCATCATATCGAGAGCCAGGTCTAACTATGGCTACACCTTC. Protein: CASIISRARSNYGYTF.

This clone was picked up a small number of times. A junction end diverges from the germline sequence, so it may reflect a read error. The chain recombines TRBV7-2 with TRBJ2-4; TRBD2 agrees at 9 bases. The CDR3 runs to 16 residues. Germline CDR1 SGHTA, CDR2 FQGNSA. CDR3 nucleotide sequence: TGTGCCAGCAGCTTAGACGGCGGGGGGGCCCCAAACAGTCAGTACTTC. Its translation is CASSLDGGGAPNSQYF.

This clone was observed a handful of times. This chain joins TRBV7-3 and TRBJ1-2, with TRBD1 matching 8 bases. Per germline, CDR1 SGHTA and CDR2 FQGTGA. The CDR3 has 18 amino acids. After removal of 0 bases from V and 5 bases from J, the junction contained 14 bases not matched to a gene. The CDR3 DNA reads as TGTGCCAGCAGCTTAACGGGCGGACAGGGCATTGTGGAATATGGCTACACCTTC. Translated: CASSLTGGQGIVEYGYTF.

V usage is TRBV6-5 and J usage is TRBJ2-1, with 9 bases matching TRBD1. The germline CDR1 and CDR2 sequences are MNHEY and SVGAGI. J gave up 12 bases and V 7 bases, and 4 bases lay outside the gene matches. This CDR3 spans 11 amino acids. The CDR3 reads CASNTGGVQFF. Here the CDR3 DNA reads TGTGCCAGCAACACAGGGGGCGTGCAGTTCTTC.

In regard to this clone: Mismatch with germline at one junction end may stem from a read error. The chain is built from TRBV28 and TRBJ2-6; TRBD2 agrees at 7 bases. The CDR3 loop spans 15 amino acids. Germline V lookup: CDR1 MDHEN, CDR2 SYDVKM. For the CDR3, the DNA is TGTGCCAGCAACCTGGGGGGGACCGGGGCCAACGGCCTGACTTTC. This codes for CASNLGGTGANGLTF.